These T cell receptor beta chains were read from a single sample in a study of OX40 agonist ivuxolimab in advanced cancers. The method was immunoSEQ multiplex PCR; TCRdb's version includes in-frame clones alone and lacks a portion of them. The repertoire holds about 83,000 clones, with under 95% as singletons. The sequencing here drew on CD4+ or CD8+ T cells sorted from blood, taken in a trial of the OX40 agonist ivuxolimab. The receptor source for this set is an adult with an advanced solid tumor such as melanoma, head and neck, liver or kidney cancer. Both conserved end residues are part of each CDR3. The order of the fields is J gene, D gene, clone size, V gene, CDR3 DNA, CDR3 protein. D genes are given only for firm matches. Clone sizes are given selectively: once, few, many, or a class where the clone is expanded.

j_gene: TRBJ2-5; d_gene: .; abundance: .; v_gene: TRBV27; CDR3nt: TGTGCCAGCAGTTTAAATTCGGAGACCCAGTACTTC; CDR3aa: CASSLNSETQYF
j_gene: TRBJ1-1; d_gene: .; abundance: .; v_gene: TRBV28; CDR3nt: TGTGCCAGCAGTTTTGACACCCCGAACACTGAAGCTTTCTTT; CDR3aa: CASSFDTPNTEAFF
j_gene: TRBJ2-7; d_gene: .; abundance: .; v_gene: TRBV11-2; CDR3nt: TGTGCCAGCAGCTTAGTGGGGGCAGGGGCCTACGAGCAGTACTTC; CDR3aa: CASSLVGAGAYEQYF
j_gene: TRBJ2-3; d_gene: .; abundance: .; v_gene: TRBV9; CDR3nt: TGTGCCAGCAGCCCTTACACAGATACGCAGTATTTT; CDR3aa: CASSPYTDTQYF
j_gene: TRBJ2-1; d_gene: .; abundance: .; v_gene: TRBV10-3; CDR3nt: TGTGCCATCAGTGAGTCCACGGGAGACTCCTACAATGAGCAGTTCTTC; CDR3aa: CAISESTGDSYNEQFF
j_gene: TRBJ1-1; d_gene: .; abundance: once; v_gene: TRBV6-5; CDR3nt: TGTGCCAGCAGTTTGACAGCGAACACTGAAGCTTTCTTT; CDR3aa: CASSLTANTEAFF
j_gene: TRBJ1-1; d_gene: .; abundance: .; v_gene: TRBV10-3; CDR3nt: TGTGCCTCTCAGGATGGGAACACTGAAGCTTTCTTT; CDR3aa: CASQDGNTEAFF
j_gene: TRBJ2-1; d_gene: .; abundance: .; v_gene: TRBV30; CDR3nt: TGTGCCTGGACTAGCCGGGTAGGGGTTGAGCAGTTCTTC; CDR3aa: CAWTSRVGVEQFF
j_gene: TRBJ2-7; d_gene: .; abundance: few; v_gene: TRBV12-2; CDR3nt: TGTGCAAGTCGCTTCCACTACGAGCAGTACTTC; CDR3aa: CASRFHYEQYF
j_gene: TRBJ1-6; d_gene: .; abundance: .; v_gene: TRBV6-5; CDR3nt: TGTGCCAGCAGTTACCTGAGTCGGTCCTCACCCCTCCACTTT; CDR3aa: CASSYLSRSSPLHF
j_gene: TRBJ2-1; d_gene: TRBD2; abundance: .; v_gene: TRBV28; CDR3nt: TGTGCCAGCAGTTTCGGGGGGAGTGGAGAGCAGTTCTTC; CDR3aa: CASSFGGSGEQFF
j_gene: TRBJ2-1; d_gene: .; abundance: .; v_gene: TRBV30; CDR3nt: TGTGCCTGGAGCAGGGCAGCTTCCTACAATGAGCAGTTCTTC; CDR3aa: CAWSRAASYNEQFF
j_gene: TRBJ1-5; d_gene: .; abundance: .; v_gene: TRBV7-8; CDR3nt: TGTGCCAGCCGGGGGGATCAGCCCCAGCATTTT; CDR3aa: CASRGDQPQHF
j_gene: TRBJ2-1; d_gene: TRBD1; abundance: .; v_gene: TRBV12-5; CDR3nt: TGTGCTAGTGGGACAGGGATCGGCCGCGAGCAGTTCTTC; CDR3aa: CASGTGIGREQFF
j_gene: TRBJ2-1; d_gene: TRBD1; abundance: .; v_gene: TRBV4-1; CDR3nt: TGCGCCAGCAGCACCAACAGGGGGACTGAGCAGTTCTTC; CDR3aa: CASSTNRGTEQFF
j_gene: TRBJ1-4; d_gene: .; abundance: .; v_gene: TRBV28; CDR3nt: TGTGCCAGTAGAAGATTCAATGAAAAACTGTTTTTT; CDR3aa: CASRRFNEKLFF
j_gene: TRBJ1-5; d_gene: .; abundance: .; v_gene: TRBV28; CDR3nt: TGTGCCAGCAGTCAACCGAAGGTCAGGAACCATCATCCCCAGCATTTT; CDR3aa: CASSQPKVRNHHPQHF
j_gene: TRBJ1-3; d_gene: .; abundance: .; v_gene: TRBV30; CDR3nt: TGTGCCTGGAGTGTACGATCTGGGGAGGGCTGGGGAAACACCATATATTTT; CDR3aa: CAWSVRSGEGWGNTIYF
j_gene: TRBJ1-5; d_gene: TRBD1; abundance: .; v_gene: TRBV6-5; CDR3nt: TGTGCCAGCAGTTACTCGAAACAGGGGCGACAGCCCCAGCATTTT; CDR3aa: CASSYSKQGRQPQHF
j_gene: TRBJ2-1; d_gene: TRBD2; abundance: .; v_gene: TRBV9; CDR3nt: TGTGCCAGCAGTAACCGACTGACTAGCGGGAGTATCAATGAGCAGTTCTTC; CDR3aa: CASSNRLTSGSINEQFF
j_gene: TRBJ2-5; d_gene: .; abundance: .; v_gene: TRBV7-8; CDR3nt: TGTGCCAGCAGCTTATTAGGGGGGGAGACCCAGTACTTC; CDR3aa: CASSLLGGETQYF
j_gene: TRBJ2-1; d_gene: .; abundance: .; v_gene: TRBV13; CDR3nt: TGTGCCAGCAGCTCCGGGCGCGAGCAGTTCTTC; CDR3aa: CASSSGREQFF
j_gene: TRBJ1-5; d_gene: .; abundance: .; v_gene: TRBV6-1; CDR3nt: TGTGCCAGCAGTGAACCACACAATCAGCCCCAGCATTTT; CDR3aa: CASSEPHNQPQHF
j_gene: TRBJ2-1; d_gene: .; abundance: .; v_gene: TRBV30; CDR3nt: TGTGCCTGGAAAACGGGCTACAATGAGCAGTTCTTC; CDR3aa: CAWKTGYNEQFF
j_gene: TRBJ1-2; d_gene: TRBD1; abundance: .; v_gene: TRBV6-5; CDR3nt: TGTGCCAGCAGTCGACAGGGCGTTAACTATGGCTACACCTTC; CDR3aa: CASSRQGVNYGYTF
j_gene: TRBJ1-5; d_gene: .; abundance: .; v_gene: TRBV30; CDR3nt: TGTGCCTGGGGAGAGGGAACCTCGTACCAGCCCCAGCATTTT; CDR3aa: CAWGEGTSYQPQHF
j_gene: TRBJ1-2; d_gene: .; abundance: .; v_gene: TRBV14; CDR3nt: TGTGCCAGCAGCCACCTTGAACCTGGACAAAATGGCTACACCTTC; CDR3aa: CASSHLEPGQNGYTF